This TCR beta chain was captured by sequencing in a study of blood T cell repertoires in COVID-19. Sequenced by immunoSEQ multiplex PCR; TCRdb stores in-frame clones only, minus some. In the table there are around 100,000 clones, around 87% of which are singletons. The CDR3 length is 13 residues. Trimming took 7 bases from V and 0 from J, leaving 9 bases between them. In germline, CDR1 is MDHEN, CDR2 SYDVKM. The receptor was derived from a human donor with acute or convalescent COVID-19. The donor label of this sample is uncertain. The sample consisted of peripheral blood. The chain couples TRBV28 to TRBJ1-2; the D gene is possibly TRBD1 (6 bases). The CDR3 loop is CASTTGTNYGYTF. The CDR3 DNA reads as TGTGCCAGCACGACAGGAACTAACTATGGCTACACCTTC.